The 25 T cell receptor beta chains given below trace back to one sample, sequenced in a study of cytomegalovirus exposure and HLA in healthy donors (dated by TCRdb to about 2017). Libraries were prepared through the immunoSEQ multiplex PCR assay. In its TCRdb copy, this immuneACCESS table keeps in-frame sequences only and misses some clones. Where compared with another copy, unresolved V genes explain less than half of these, and the others have no known cause. The sample data list 110,000 to 150,000 clones, and 80% to 90% of these were observed just once. The ten largest clones capture around 8% of the sample. The specimen was PBMCs. Receptors were obtained from a woman aged 18-29 years in good health and CMV-seropositive.

This chain connects TRBV5-1 to TRBJ2-7; D unclear. Germline values: CDR1 SGHRS, CDR2 YFSETQ. The CDR3 is 12 amino acids. Trimming cost V 0 bases and J 7 bases, with 8 bases left between them. The chain's CDR3 is CASSLGQKEQYF. CDR3 DNA sequence: TGCGCCAGCAGCTTGGGACAAAAAGAGCAGTACTTC.

This clone was picked up a small number of times. The J gene is TRBJ2-3, the V gene TRBV19, with 12 bases aligning to TRBD2. V lost 5 bases to trimming and J lost 2 bases; unmatched junction nucleotides: 8. The CDR3 consists of 17 residues. Germline CDR1 reads LNHDA; CDR2 reads SQIVND (reference sequence). CDR3 amino acids: CASSALGLAGSTDTQYF. The CDR3, as DNA: TGTGCCAGTAGTGCCCTGGGACTAGCGGGCTCCACAGATACGCAGTATTTT.

The chain employs TRBV27 and TRBJ1-1; D is unclear. Between the trimmed V and J ends, which lost 6 bases and 3 bases, there was a span of 14 bases. Germline CDR1 is MNHEY and CDR2 is SMNVEV (reference sequence). The CDR3 sequence is 14 residues long. CDR3 region: CASSRLVEYTEAFF. The CDR3 DNA reads TGTGCCAGCAGCCGGTTGGTGGAGTACACTGAAGCTTTCTTT.

CDR3 nucleotide sequence: TGTGCCAGCAGTGATTGGGGACACGGAGCCTACTATGGCTACACCTTC. It codes for CASSDWGHGAYYGYTF. The chain recombines TRBV6-1 with TRBJ1-2, with D perhaps TRBD1 (6 bases). The CDR3 loop spans 16 amino acids. Germline V gene sequence: CDR1 MNHNS, CDR2 SASEGT. The V and J ends lost 3 bases and 3 bases respectively, with 17 bases between them.

This sequence joins TRBV9 and TRBJ1-3; tentatively, D is TRBD1 (5 bases). The V gene's germline CDR1 is SGDLS and CDR2 YYNGEE. Between the trimmed V and J ends, which lost 5 bases and 3 bases, there was a span of 21 bases. The CDR3 is made up of 17 amino acids. The CDR3 nucleotides read TGTGCCAGCAGGGGCCGCGAAAAGGGGTTATTTGGAAACACCATATATTTT. It codes for CASRGREKGLFGNTIYF.

A few counts support this clone. The V gene is TRBV19, the J gene TRBJ1-1; tentative D call: TRBD1 (5 bases). Trimming took off 6 bases at V and 0 bases at J, with 11 bases between the two ends. CDR1 LNHDA and CDR2 SQIVND come from the germline V gene (reference sequence). There are 14 residues in the CDR3. In nucleotides, the CDR3 is TGTGCCAGTAGAGACAGCGCCATGAACACTGAAGCTTTCTTT. Its translation is CASRDSAMNTEAFF.

V is TRBV18 and J is TRBJ1-6; 8 nucleotides agree with TRBD1. Trimming removed 2 bases from V and 8 bases from J; junction bases left unmatched: 5. This CDR3 has 15 amino acids. Germline CDR1 KGHSH, CDR2 LQKENI. The CDR3 DNA reads TGTGCCAGCTCACCAAAGCAGGGGGCTGATTCACCCCTCCACTTT. This gives the protein CASSPKQGADSPLHF.

The gene calls are TRBV5-1 and TRBJ2-3, with TRBD1 as a possible D gene (6 bases). V lost 4 bases, J lost 4 bases, and 10 bases lay in between. Looked up from germline, CDR1 is SGHRS and CDR2 is YFSETQ. The CDR3 runs to 13 residues. Written as DNA, the CDR3 is TGCGCCAGCAGCCTACAGGGCTCAGATACGCAGTATTTT. Translating gives CASSLQGSDTQYF.

The chain combines TRBV6-1 with TRBJ2-7; 9 nucleotides agree with TRBD1. This CDR3 is 13 amino acids long. J gave up 3 bases and V 8 bases, and 5 bases lay outside the gene matches. CDR1 is MNHNS, CDR2 SASEGT, per germline. The CDR3 DNA reads TGTGCCAGCGGGGGACAGGGCTTCTACGAGCAGTACTTC. As protein: CASGGQGFYEQYF.

This chain uses TRBV27 with TRBJ2-1; D might be TRBD1 (5 bases). This CDR3 comprises 13 residues. Trimming stripped 7 bases from V and 5 bases from J, with 12 bases between. Germline V gene data show CDR1 as MNHEY and CDR2 as SMNVEV (reference sequence). Here the CDR3 DNA reads TGTGCCAGCAAGCAAGGGGCAGACAATGAGCAGTTCTTC. Protein: CASKQGADNEQFF.

The chain combines TRBV30 with TRBJ1-2; possible D gene TRBD1, 6 bases. This CDR3 is built from 12 residues. V lost 4 bases, J lost 5 bases, and 11 bases lay in between. Per the germline V gene, CDR1 is GTSNPN and CDR2 is SVGIG (reference sequence). As DNA, the CDR3 is TGTGCCTGGAACAGGGATCGGTATGGCTACACCTTC. Amino acid sequence: CAWNRDRYGYTF.

This clone was counted between two and nine times. V is TRBV18 and J is TRBJ1-2; the D gene is possibly TRBD1 (5 bases). V was cut by 3 bases and J by 6 bases, with 14 bases left in between. The CDR3 is 14 amino acids. Germline V CDR1 and CDR2: KGHSH, LQKENI. DNA for the CDR3: TGTGCCAGCTCACCGCTCCGGGGGAAGGATGGCTACACCTTC. It yields the protein CASSPLRGKDGYTF. Filled out from reference TRBV18 and TRBJ1-2, the complete variable domain reads NAGVMQNPRHLVRRRGQEARLRCSPMKGHSHVYWYRQLPEEGLKFMVYLQKENIIDESGMPKERFSAEFPKEGPSILRIQQVVRGDSAAYFCASSPLRGKDGYTFGSGTRLTVV.

The gene calls are TRBV6-5 and TRBJ1-1; weak D call: TRBD1 (6 bases). V was cut by 2 bases and J by 1 base, with 14 bases left in between. Germline assignment: CDR1 MNHEY and CDR2 SVGAGI. The CDR3 covers 16 residues. The CDR3 loop is CASSYSWGRANTEAFF. The CDR3 DNA sequence: TGTGCCAGCAGTTACAGTTGGGGGCGAGCGAACACTGAAGCTTTCTTT.

DNA for the CDR3: TGTGCCAGCTCGACAGGAAATAATTCACCCCTCCACTTT. It is translated as CASSTGNNSPLHF. V gene TRBV2 combines with J gene TRBJ1-6; a weak D match, TRBD1 (6 bases). The CDR3 consists of 13 residues. The ends were cut back, 8 bases at V and 5 bases at J, with 10 bases in the middle. Looked up from germline, CDR1 is SNHLY and CDR2 is FYNNEI.

The CDR3 loop reads CASSLRTGTGAIQYF. In DNA, the CDR3 is TGTGCCAGCAGTTTGAGGACCGGGACAGGGGCCATTCAGTACTTC. The chain links TRBV28 to TRBJ2-4; TRBD1 aligns across 10 bases. The length of the CDR3 is 15 residues. CDR1 is MDHEN and CDR2 is SYDVKM in the germline V gene. The V and J ends lost 3 bases and 9 bases, in that order; junction bases with no gene match: 8.

The rearrangement links TRBV19 to TRBJ1-4; D is unclear. Germline CDR1 LNHDA, CDR2 SQIVND (reference sequence). The CDR3 totals 16 residues. V was shortened by 5 bases and J by 0 bases, with 13 bases between the two germline ends. The CDR3 coding sequence is TGTGCCAGTAGTCGGCGGGTAGCTGCAACTAATGAAAAACTGTTTTTT. It translates to CASSRRVAATNEKLFF.

The chain recombines TRBV6-1 with TRBJ2-5; the D is unclear. CDR3 length: 13 residues. CDR1 MNHNS and CDR2 SASEGT come from the germline V gene. The ends were cut back, 8 bases at V and 0 bases at J, with 10 bases in the middle. CDR3 amino acids: CASGVGYQETQYF. The CDR3 bases are TGTGCCAGCGGAGTGGGTTACCAAGAGACCCAGTACTTC.

The chain links TRBV30 to TRBJ1-4; 7 bases line up with TRBD1. The CDR3 runs to 15 residues. CDR1 and CDR2 (germline): GTSNPN, SVGIG (reference sequence). Trimming cost V 1 base and J 4 bases; bases outside gene matches: 6. Here the CDR3 DNA reads TGTGCCTGGAGTGCCGGACAGGCCGTTAATGAAAAACTGTTTTTT. Protein product: CAWSAGQAVNEKLFF.

J is TRBJ2-2 and V is TRBV27; 9 bases fit TRBD2. The V and J ends lost 8 bases and 4 bases, in that order; junction bases with no gene match: 11. The germline V gene has CDR1 MNHEY and CDR2 SMNVEV (reference sequence). The CDR3 has 16 amino acids. The CDR3 nucleotides are TGTGCCAGCCCCCCCCACGGGACTAGCTTCACCGGGGAGCTGTTTTTT. Protein: CASPPHGTSFTGELFF.

The chain has TRBV27 and TRBJ2-3; maybe TRBD2 (5 bases). The germline V and J ends were trimmed by 0 bases and 2 bases, with 15 bases remaining between them. The CDR3 is 17 amino acids. Germline V lookup: CDR1 MNHEY, CDR2 SMNVEV (reference sequence). The CDR3 loop is CASSLSVGEAATDTQYF. CDR3 bases: TGTGCCAGCAGTTTATCGGTCGGGGAAGCCGCCACAGATACGCAGTATTTT.

In DNA, the CDR3 is TGCAGCGTTGATTCGGTCAGCCCGACCGGCAGAGGTGAGCAGTTCTTC. Protein sequence: CSVDSVSPTGRGEQFF. The chain combines TRBV29-1 with TRBJ2-1; no definite D call. This CDR3 spans 16 amino acids. The ends were cut back, 3 bases at V and 9 bases at J, with 24 bases in the middle. Germline CDR1 and CDR2: SQVTM and ANQGSEA.

V is TRBV11-2 and J is TRBJ2-7, with TRBD1 as a possible D gene (5 bases). Trimming took 4 bases from V and 0 from J, leaving 10 bases between them. Germline values: CDR1 SGHAT, CDR2 FQNNGV. The CDR3 runs 14 residues. CDR3 in amino acids: CASSSMTVSYEQYF. DNA of the CDR3: TGTGCCAGCAGCTCTATGACAGTCTCCTACGAGCAGTACTTC.

This clone was picked up one time. The rearrangement uses TRBV11-2 and TRBJ1-1; D is perhaps TRBD1 (5 bases). The CDR3 consists of 14 residues. Germline CDR1 reads SGHAT; CDR2 reads FQNNGV. Trimming removed 5 bases at V and 10 bases at J, with 20 bases between. CDR3 sequence reads: CASSQGAGWDPAFF. In DNA form, the CDR3 reads TGTGCCAGCAGCCAAGGGGCGGGGTGGGACCCAGCTTTCTTT.

This chain joins TRBV14 and TRBJ2-3; weak D call: TRBD2 (5 bases). This CDR3 is 13 amino acids long. CDR1 is SGHDN, CDR2 FVKESK, per germline. Trimming shortened V by 1 base and J by 5 bases, and 7 bases separated the two germline ends. The CDR3 nucleotides read TGTGCCAGCAGCCAAGCACTAGTAGATACGCAGTATTTT. Protein sequence: CASSQALVDTQYF.

The chain couples TRBV6-6 to TRBJ2-3; TRBD1 matches 7 bases. Germline V gives CDR1 MNHNY, CDR2 SVGAGI (reference sequence). The V gene end was trimmed by 5 bases and the J gene end by 8 bases; junction bases not matched to a gene: 13. The CDR3 is made up of 15 amino acids. CDR3 sequence reads: CASSQEQGSLITQYF. CDR3 DNA sequence: TGTGCCAGCAGTCAGGAACAGGGGTCCCTAATTACGCAGTATTTT.